A selection of T cell receptor beta chains follows, all from one sample in a study of blood T cell repertoires in COVID-19. The data were produced by immunoSEQ multiplex PCR, yet TCRdb's version contains in-frame clones alone and is incomplete. The sample lists 150,000 to 200,000 clones, 80% to 90% occurring once. Sequenced material: peripheral blood. All receptors derive from a woman in her 70s with COVID-19, enrolled during active disease. The CDR3 runs from the conserved cysteine through the conserved F or W. The order of the fields is CDR3 DNA, CDR3 protein, clone size, J gene, V gene, D gene. A D gene is named only where the DNA matches it firmly. Size is omitted from some rows. Given values are once, few, many or a class for expanded clones.

CDR3nt: TGTGCCAGCTCAAGTACGGAGTTGGAGGGCTACACCTTC
CDR3aa: CASSSTELEGYTF
abundance: once
j_gene: TRBJ1-2
v_gene: TRBV18
d_gene: .

CDR3nt: TGTGCCAGCAGAGACCGTAGCGGGAGAAATTCAGATACGCAGTATTTT
CDR3aa: CASRDRSGRNSDTQYF
abundance: .
j_gene: TRBJ2-3
v_gene: TRBV2
d_gene: TRBD2

CDR3nt: TGTGCCATCAGTGTGGGCCAGTACACCGGGGAGCTGTTTTTT
CDR3aa: CAISVGQYTGELFF
abundance: .
j_gene: TRBJ2-2
v_gene: TRBV10-3
d_gene: .

CDR3nt: TGTGCCAGCAAAACAACTAGCGGGAGCTCCAACGAGCAGTACTTC
CDR3aa: CASKTTSGSSNEQYF
abundance: .
j_gene: TRBJ2-7
v_gene: TRBV6-5
d_gene: TRBD2

CDR3nt: TGTGCCAGCAGTTTTTTAGTCTATGGCTACACCTTC
CDR3aa: CASSFLVYGYTF
abundance: .
j_gene: TRBJ1-2
v_gene: TRBV12-3/TRBV12-4
d_gene: .

CDR3nt: TGCGCCAGCAGTCGAGGGGGACAAGGGCCTTATGGGACCTATAATTCACCCCTCCACTTT
CDR3aa: CASSRGGQGPYGTYNSPLHF
abundance: .
j_gene: TRBJ1-6
v_gene: TRBV23-1
d_gene: .

CDR3nt: TGTGCCAGCAGCCCGCGTCTAGGATACGAGCAGTACTTC
CDR3aa: CASSPRLGYEQYF
abundance: .
j_gene: TRBJ2-7
v_gene: TRBV3-1/TRBV3-2
d_gene: .

CDR3nt: TGTGCCAGCATATCCAGAAGCTCCTATAATTCACCCCTCCACTTT
CDR3aa: CASISRSSYNSPLHF
abundance: .
j_gene: TRBJ1-6
v_gene: TRBV2
d_gene: .

CDR3nt: TGTGCCAGCAGCCAAGACCGGGGGAATGAGCAGTTCTTC
CDR3aa: CASSQDRGNEQFF
abundance: .
j_gene: TRBJ2-1
v_gene: TRBV7-8
d_gene: .

CDR3nt: TGTGCCAGCAGTGATCGCCGACAACCTAACTATGGCTACACCTTC
CDR3aa: CASSDRRQPNYGYTF
abundance: .
j_gene: TRBJ1-2
v_gene: TRBV6-1
d_gene: .

CDR3nt: TGTGCCAGCAGCCAGGGGGCAGGGGATGCATTAGGCAATCAGCCCCAGCATTTT
CDR3aa: CASSQGAGDALGNQPQHF
abundance: .
j_gene: TRBJ1-5
v_gene: TRBV5-6
d_gene: TRBD1

CDR3nt: TGTGCCAGCAGCCAAGAAGGGGCGGGAGGGACCTACGAGCAGTACTTC
CDR3aa: CASSQEGAGGTYEQYF
abundance: .
j_gene: TRBJ2-7
v_gene: TRBV4-2
d_gene: TRBD2

CDR3nt: TGTGCCAGCAGTTCCGGGGGTGGTCGGCGAAGCAATCAGCCCCAGCATTTT
CDR3aa: CASSSGGGRRSNQPQHF
abundance: .
j_gene: TRBJ1-5
v_gene: TRBV28
d_gene: .

CDR3nt: TGTGCCAGCAGCCTACAGGGGTGGGACTATGGCTACACCTTC
CDR3aa: CASSLQGWDYGYTF
abundance: few
j_gene: TRBJ1-2
v_gene: TRBV5-6
d_gene: TRBD1

CDR3nt: TGTGCCAGTACGGGGCAGGGAGGCTTTGGCTACACCTTC
CDR3aa: CASTGQGGFGYTF
abundance: .
j_gene: TRBJ1-2
v_gene: TRBV19
d_gene: .

CDR3nt: TGTGCCAGCAAGATGGTGGCTAGCGGGACAGAGACCCAGTACTTC
CDR3aa: CASKMVASGTETQYF
abundance: once
j_gene: TRBJ2-5
v_gene: TRBV27
d_gene: TRBD2

CDR3nt: TGTGCCAGCAGCGTAGTGGGGCAGGCGAGCTCTGGAAACACCATATATTTT
CDR3aa: CASSVVGQASSGNTIYF
abundance: few
j_gene: TRBJ1-3
v_gene: TRBV9
d_gene: .

CDR3nt: TGTGCCAGCAGTGAAAGGGCAGGGCTGAACACTGAAGCTTTCTTT
CDR3aa: CASSERAGLNTEAFF
abundance: .
j_gene: TRBJ1-1
v_gene: TRBV2
d_gene: .

CDR3nt: TGTGCCAGCAGTCCCGGACAGGGCCCAGGGTGGTCCTATGGCTACACCTTC
CDR3aa: CASSPGQGPGWSYGYTF
abundance: .
j_gene: TRBJ1-2
v_gene: TRBV14
d_gene: TRBD1

CDR3nt: TGTGCCAGCAGACAATCGACGGGGTCGACTTCACCCCTCCACTTT
CDR3aa: CASRQSTGSTSPLHF
abundance: .
j_gene: TRBJ1-6
v_gene: TRBV27
d_gene: .

CDR3nt: TGTGCCAGCAGTGCTAGCGGGAGGCAGTACGAGCAGTACTTC
CDR3aa: CASSASGRQYEQYF
abundance: .
j_gene: TRBJ2-7
v_gene: TRBV9
d_gene: TRBD2

CDR3nt: TGTGCCAGCAGCTCGGGACACGGGTATGGCTACACCTTC
CDR3aa: CASSSGHGYGYTF
abundance: .
j_gene: TRBJ1-2
v_gene: TRBV5-5
d_gene: .

CDR3nt: TGTGCCAGTAGTATTGACAGGGGATATGGCTACACCTTC
CDR3aa: CASSIDRGYGYTF
abundance: .
j_gene: TRBJ1-2
v_gene: TRBV19
d_gene: TRBD1

CDR3nt: TGTGCCAGCAGTGAATTGACGCGGGGGGGGAAAAACACCATATATTTT
CDR3aa: CASSELTRGGKNTIYF
abundance: .
j_gene: TRBJ1-3
v_gene: TRBV6-1
d_gene: .

CDR3nt: TGTGCCATCCGGGACAGGGGCTACAATGAGCAGTTCTTC
CDR3aa: CAIRDRGYNEQFF
abundance: .
j_gene: TRBJ2-1
v_gene: TRBV10-3
d_gene: TRBD1

CDR3nt: TGTGCCAGCAGGAACAGCCTAAACACTGAAGCTTTCTTT
CDR3aa: CASRNSLNTEAFF
abundance: .
j_gene: TRBJ1-1
v_gene: TRBV7-3
d_gene: .

CDR3nt: TGTGCCACCAGTGAGGGGGGGAGGATGAACACTGAAGCTTTCTTT
CDR3aa: CATSEGGRMNTEAFF
abundance: few
j_gene: TRBJ1-1
v_gene: TRBV24-1
d_gene: .

CDR3nt: TGCAGTGCTAGTTTTTTGAGGGGGCACAAAAGCACAGATACGCAGTATTTT
CDR3aa: CSASFLRGHKSTDTQYF
abundance: .
j_gene: TRBJ2-3
v_gene: TRBV20-1
d_gene: TRBD1

CDR3nt: TGTGCCATCAGTGAGACTAGCGGGAGTTACGAGCAGTACTTC
CDR3aa: CAISETSGSYEQYF
abundance: .
j_gene: TRBJ2-7
v_gene: TRBV10-3
d_gene: TRBD2

CDR3nt: TGTGCTAGTGGTTTGCCCCCAGGGGAAGTTGAAGCTTTCTTT
CDR3aa: CASGLPPGEVEAFF
abundance: .
j_gene: TRBJ1-1
v_gene: TRBV12-5
d_gene: .

CDR3nt: TGTGCCAGCAGCCAAGACAGCACTGAAGCTTTCTTT
CDR3aa: CASSQDSTEAFF
abundance: .
j_gene: TRBJ1-1
v_gene: TRBV3-1/TRBV3-2
d_gene: .